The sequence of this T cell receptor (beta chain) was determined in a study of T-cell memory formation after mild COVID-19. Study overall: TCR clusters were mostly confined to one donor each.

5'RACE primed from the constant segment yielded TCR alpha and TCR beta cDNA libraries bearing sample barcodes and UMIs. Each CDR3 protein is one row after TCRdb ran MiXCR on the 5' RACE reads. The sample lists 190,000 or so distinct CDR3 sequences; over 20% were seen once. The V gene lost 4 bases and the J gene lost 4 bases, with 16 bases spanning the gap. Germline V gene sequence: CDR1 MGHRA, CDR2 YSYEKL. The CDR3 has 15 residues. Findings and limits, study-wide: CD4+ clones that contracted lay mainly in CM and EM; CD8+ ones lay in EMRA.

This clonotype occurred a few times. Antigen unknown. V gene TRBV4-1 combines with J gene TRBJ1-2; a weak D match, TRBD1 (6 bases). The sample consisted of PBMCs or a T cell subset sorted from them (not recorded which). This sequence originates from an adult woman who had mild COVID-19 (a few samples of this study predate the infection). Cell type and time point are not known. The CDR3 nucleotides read TGCGCCAGCAGCCCCCAGGCAGGGGAGGGCTATGGCTACACCTTC. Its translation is CASSPQAGEGYGYTF.